The clone carrying this T cell receptor beta chain has a count of ten or more. Other nucleotide sequences in the sample specify the same CDR3. Profiling relied on immunoSEQ multiplex PCR, and the TCRdb table lists in-frame clones only, not all of them. This sample carries 600,000 to 800,000 clones, just under 75% of them seen once, and the ten largest clones take over 1.5%. The data are from a study of shared clonotypes between healthy human individuals. The TCR sequence derives from a woman aged 25 to 45 in good health. Sequenced sample: memory CD4+ T cells sorted from blood. Documented subset: CD45RA-negative fraction.

For the CDR3, the DNA is TGTGCCAGCAGCCCACAGGGGAACTATGGCTACACCTTC. It is translated as CASSPQGNYGYTF. The chain combines TRBV6-1 with TRBJ1-2; 7 bases line up with TRBD1. This CDR3 region has 13 residues. With 6 bases clipped from V and 2 bases from J, the junction kept 3 bases outside the gene matches. Germline CDR1 reads MNHNS; CDR2 reads SASEGT.